Listed below are T cell receptor beta chains from one sample, sequenced in a study of T cell responses to AZD1222 COVID-19 vaccine. TCRdb's copy holds only in-frame clones and misses some; the assay was immunoSEQ multiplex PCR. The profile covers roughly 170,000 clones, with 75% to 90% appearing a single time and 2.6% taken by the ten largest. Sequencing was performed on peripheral blood, taken on day 0 of AZD1222 vaccination. The receptor set was obtained from an adult in good health. Both conserved end residues are part of each CDR3. A D gene is named only where the DNA matches it firmly. Part of the rows lack a size; the others show once, few, many or a class for expanded clones.

d_call clone_size j_call v_call cdr3_aa cdr3_nt
TRBD2 once TRBJ2-5 TRBV11-2 CASSLDGGTSGLTQYF TGTGCCAGCAGCTTAGATGGCGGGACTAGCGGACTGACCCAGTACTTC
NA NA TRBJ2-6 TRBV19 CASSMQAGANVLTF TGTGCCAGTAGTATGCAGGCTGGGGCCAACGTCCTGACTTTC
NA NA TRBJ1-4 TRBV5-1 CASRGGTTNEKLFF TGCGCCAGCAGAGGGGGAACAACTAATGAAAAACTGTTTTTT
TRBD1 NA TRBJ2-7 TRBV2 CASRGQLYEQYF TGTGCCAGCAGGGGACAGCTCTACGAGCAGTACTTC
NA NA TRBJ2-3 TRBV2 CANRQDRTDTQYF TGTGCCAACCGACAGGATAGGACAGATACGCAGTATTTT
NA NA TRBJ1-5 TRBV18 CASSPGVSNQPQHF TGTGCCAGCTCACCGGGGGTTAGCAATCAGCCCCAGCATTTT
NA NA TRBJ2-7 TRBV5-1 CASSQGTATYF TGCGCCAGCAGCCAGGGTACGGCTACTTACTTC
NA NA TRBJ2-2 TRBV5-1 CASSLGGIAGELFF TGCGCCAGCAGCTTGGGAGGGATCGCCGGGGAGCTGTTTTTT
TRBD2 once TRBJ2-1 TRBV30 CAWSVRGLAGYNEQFF TGTGCCTGGAGTGTAAGGGGACTAGCGGGGTACAATGAGCAGTTCTTC
TRBD1 NA TRBJ1-2 TRBV6-5 CASRTTGALPVYTF TGTGCCAGCAGGACGACAGGGGCACTCCCTGTCTACACCTTC
NA NA TRBJ2-1 TRBV27 CASSAGTYSYNEQFF TGTGCCAGCAGTGCCGGGACTTACTCCTACAATGAGCAGTTCTTC
TRBD2 once TRBJ2-1 TRBV6-4 CASSQTSEEVEQFF TGTGCCAGCAGTCAGACTAGCGAGGAGGTTGAGCAGTTCTTC
NA once TRBJ2-3 TRBV28 CASSSDFRRAGTQYF TGTGCCAGCAGTTCGGACTTTCGCCGGGCGGGTACGCAGTATTTT
NA NA TRBJ1-2 TRBV19 CATWGTRTSNYGYTF TGTGCCACGTGGGGCACCCGAACCTCTAACTATGGCTACACCTTC
TRBD2 NA TRBJ2-3 TRBV6-5 CASSYSGAGGTDTQYF TGTGCCAGCAGTTACTCGGGAGCGGGGGGCACAGATACGCAGTATTTT